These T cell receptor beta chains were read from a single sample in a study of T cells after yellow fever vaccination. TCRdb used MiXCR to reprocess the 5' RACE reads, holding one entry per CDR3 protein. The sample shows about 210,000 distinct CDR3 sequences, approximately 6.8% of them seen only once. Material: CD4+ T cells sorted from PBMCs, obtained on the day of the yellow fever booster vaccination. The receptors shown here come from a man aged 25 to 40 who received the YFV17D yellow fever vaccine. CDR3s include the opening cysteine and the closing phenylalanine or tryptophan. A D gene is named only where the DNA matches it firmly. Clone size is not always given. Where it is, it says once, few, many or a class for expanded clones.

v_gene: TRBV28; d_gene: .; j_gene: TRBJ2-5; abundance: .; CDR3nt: TGTGCCAGCAGTTTAGGCCTCGGGAGACAAGAGACCCAGTACTTC; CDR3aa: CASSLGLGRQETQYF
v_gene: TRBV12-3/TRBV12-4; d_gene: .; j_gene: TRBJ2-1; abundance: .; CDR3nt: TGTGCCAGCAGTTTCCTTCTAAACCTAGCGCGGAATGAGCAGTTCTTC; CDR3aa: CASSFLLNLARNEQFF
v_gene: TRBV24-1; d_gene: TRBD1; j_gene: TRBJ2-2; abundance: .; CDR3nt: TGTGCCACCAGTCCCGGGACAGGTACCGGGGAGCTGTTTTTT; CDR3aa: CATSPGTGTGELFF
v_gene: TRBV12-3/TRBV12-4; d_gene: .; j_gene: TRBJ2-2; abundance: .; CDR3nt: TGTGCCAGCAGTTTATTTGGACCACGGGCCGGGGAGCTGTTTTTT; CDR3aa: CASSLFGPRAGELFF
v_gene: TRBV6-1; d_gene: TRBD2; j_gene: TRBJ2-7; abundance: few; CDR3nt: TGTGCCAGCAGCTCAGGACAGTGGACTAGCGGGAGTTACGAGCAGTACTTC; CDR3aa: CASSSGQWTSGSYEQYF
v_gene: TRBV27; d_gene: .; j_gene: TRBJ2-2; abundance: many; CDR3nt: TGTGCCAGCATGAGGACAGTAAACACCGGGGAGCTGTTTTTT; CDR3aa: CASMRTVNTGELFF
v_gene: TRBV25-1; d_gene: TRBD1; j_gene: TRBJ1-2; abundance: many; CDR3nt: TGTGCCAGCAGGGCAATTGGACAGGGGAACTATGGCTACACCTTC; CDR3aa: CASRAIGQGNYGYTF
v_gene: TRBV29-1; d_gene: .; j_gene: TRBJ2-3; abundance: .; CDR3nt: TGCAGCGTTGAAGATCCCGGCACAGATACGCAGTATTTT; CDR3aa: CSVEDPGTDTQYF
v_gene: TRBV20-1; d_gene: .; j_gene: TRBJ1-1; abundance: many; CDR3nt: TGCAGTGCTAGAGTACAGGGTTGGGGCACTGAAGCTTTCTTT; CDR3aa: CSARVQGWGTEAFF
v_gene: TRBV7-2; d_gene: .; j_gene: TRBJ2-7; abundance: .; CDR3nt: TGTGCCAGCAGCTTGGGGGATCTCTACGAGCAGTACTTC; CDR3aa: CASSLGDLYEQYF
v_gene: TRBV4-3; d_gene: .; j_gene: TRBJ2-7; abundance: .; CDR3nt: TGCGCCAGCACCCCGGCACGGAGCCGTAACGAGCAGTACTTC; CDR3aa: CASTPARSRNEQYF
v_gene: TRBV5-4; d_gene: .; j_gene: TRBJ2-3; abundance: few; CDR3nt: TGTGCCAGCAGCTTGGGGGGGTTTAGAGATACGCAGTATTTT; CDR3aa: CASSLGGFRDTQYF
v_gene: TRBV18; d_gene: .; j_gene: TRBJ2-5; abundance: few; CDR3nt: TGTGCCAGCTCAGATAGTAACGAAGAGACCCAGTACTTC; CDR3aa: CASSDSNEETQYF
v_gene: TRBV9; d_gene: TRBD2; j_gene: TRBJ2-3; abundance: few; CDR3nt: TGTGCCAGCACATCTTTCTCCGGACTAGCCTCAGATACGCAGTATTTT; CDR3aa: CASTSFSGLASDTQYF
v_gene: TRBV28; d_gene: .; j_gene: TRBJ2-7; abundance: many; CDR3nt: TGTGCCAGCAACAGACAATACTACGAGCAGTACTTC; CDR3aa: CASNRQYYEQYF
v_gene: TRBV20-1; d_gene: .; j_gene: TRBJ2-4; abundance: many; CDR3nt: TGCAGCTCTGGGTTAGCCAAAAACATTCAGTACTTC; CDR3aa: CSSGLAKNIQYF
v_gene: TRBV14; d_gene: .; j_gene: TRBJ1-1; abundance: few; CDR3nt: TGTGCCAGCAGCCAAGAAGTAGTAACTGAAGCTTTCTTT; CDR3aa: CASSQEVVTEAFF
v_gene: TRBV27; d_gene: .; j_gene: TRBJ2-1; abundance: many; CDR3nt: TGTGCCAGCTCCACACTGGGAGGTGAGCAGTTCTTC; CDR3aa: CASSTLGGEQFF
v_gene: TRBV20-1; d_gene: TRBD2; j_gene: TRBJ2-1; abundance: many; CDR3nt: TGCAGTGCTAGAGATCTAGGGCGGGAGTTGTTCAATGAGCAGTTCTTC; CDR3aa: CSARDLGRELFNEQFF
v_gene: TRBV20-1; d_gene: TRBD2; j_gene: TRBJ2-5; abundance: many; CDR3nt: TGCAGTGCTAGCCCTAGCGGGAGGGCGAAGACCCAGTACTTC; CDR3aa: CSASPSGRAKTQYF
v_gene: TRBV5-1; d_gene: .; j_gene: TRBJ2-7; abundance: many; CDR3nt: TGCGCCAGCAGCTCAAACGAAGGACGCGAGCAGTACTTC; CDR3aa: CASSSNEGREQYF
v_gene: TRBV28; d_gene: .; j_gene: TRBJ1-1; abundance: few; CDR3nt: TGTGCCAGCAGTGTATTGACTGAAGCTTTCTTT; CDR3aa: CASSVLTEAFF
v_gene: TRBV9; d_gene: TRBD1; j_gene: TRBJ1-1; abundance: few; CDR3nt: TGTGCCAGCAGCGTAGGAGTAGGACAGGGACTAGCTGAAGCTTTCTTT; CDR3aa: CASSVGVGQGLAEAFF
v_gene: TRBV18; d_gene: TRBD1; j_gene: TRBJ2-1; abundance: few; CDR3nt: TGTGCCAGCTCACGTCGGACAGGGGATCAGAATGAGCAGTTCTTC; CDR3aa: CASSRRTGDQNEQFF
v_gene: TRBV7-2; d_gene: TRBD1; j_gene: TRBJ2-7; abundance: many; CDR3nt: TGTGCCAGCAGCTTAGTCCCGACAGGGGGCAACGAGCAGTACTTC; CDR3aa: CASSLVPTGGNEQYF
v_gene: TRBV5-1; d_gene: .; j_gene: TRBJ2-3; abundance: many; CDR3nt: TGCGCCAGCAGCCTGGAGGGCCCATTCACAGATACGCAGTATTTT; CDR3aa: CASSLEGPFTDTQYF
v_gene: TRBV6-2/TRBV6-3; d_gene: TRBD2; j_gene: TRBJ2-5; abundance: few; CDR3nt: TGTGCCAGCAGTTACTTCGGACTAGCGGCAAGACAAGAGACCCAGTACTTC; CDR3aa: CASSYFGLAARQETQYF
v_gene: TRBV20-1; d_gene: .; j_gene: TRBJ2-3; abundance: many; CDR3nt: TGCAGTGCTGGGAACTCGGCGTACGGAGATACGCAGTATTTT; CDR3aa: CSAGNSAYGDTQYF
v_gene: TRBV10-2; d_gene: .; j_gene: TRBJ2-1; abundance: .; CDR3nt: TGCGCCAAAACGGGACCCTGGGATGAGCAGTTCTTC; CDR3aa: CAKTGPWDEQFF
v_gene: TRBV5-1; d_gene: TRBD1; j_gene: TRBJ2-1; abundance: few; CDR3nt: TGCGCCAGCAGCTTCCCGGGACAGACAAACAATGAGCAGTTCTTC; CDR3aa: CASSFPGQTNNEQFF
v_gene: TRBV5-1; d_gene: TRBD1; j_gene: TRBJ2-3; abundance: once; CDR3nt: TGCACCAGCAGCTCCAGACAGGGGGCCACAGATACGCAGTATTTT; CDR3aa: CTSSSRQGATDTQYF
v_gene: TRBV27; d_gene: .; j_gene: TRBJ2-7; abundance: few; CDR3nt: TGTGCCACCAAGGACAGACCGACTAGCAGCGGCGAGCAGTACTTC; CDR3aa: CATKDRPTSSGEQYF